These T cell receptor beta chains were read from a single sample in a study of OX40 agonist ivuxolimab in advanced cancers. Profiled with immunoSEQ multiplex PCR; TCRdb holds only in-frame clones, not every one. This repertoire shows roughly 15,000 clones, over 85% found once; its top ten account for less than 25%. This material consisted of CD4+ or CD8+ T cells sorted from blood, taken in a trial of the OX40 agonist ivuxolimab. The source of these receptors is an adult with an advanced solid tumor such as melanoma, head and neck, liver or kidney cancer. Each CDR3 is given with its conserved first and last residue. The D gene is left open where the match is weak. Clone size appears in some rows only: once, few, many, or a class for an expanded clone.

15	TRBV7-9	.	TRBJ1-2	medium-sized	CASSLEGAFNYGYTF	TGTGCCAGCAGCTTAGAAGGGGCCTTTAACTATGGCTACACCTTC
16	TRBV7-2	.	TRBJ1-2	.	CASSLETGLGNYGYTF	TGTGCCAGCAGCTTAGAAACAGGGTTAGGCAACTATGGCTACACCTTC
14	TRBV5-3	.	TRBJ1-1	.	CASSLGGMNTEAFF	TGTGCCAGCAGCTTGGGAGGGATGAACACTGAAGCTTTCTTT
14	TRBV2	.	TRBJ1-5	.	CASKDIDSNQPQHF	TGTGCCAGCAAGGACATCGATAGCAATCAGCCCCAGCATTTT
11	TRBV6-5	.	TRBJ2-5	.	CASSYEETQYF	TGTGCCAGCAGTTACGAGGAGACCCAGTACTTC
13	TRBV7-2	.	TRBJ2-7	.	CASNRPRDHEQYF	TGTGCCAGCAACCGCCCAAGGGACCACGAGCAGTACTTC
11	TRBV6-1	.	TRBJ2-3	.	CASIKQDTQYF	TGTGCCAGCATAAAGCAGGATACGCAGTATTTT
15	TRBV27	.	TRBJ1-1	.	CASRSAGQSNTEAFF	TGTGCCAGCAGGTCGGCAGGACAGTCGAACACTGAAGCTTTCTTT
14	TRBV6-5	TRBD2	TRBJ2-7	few	CASRPSQRDYEQYF	TGTGCCAGCAGGCCTTCGCAGCGGGATTACGAGCAGTACTTC
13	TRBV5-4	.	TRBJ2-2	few	CASSPGAAGELFF	TGTGCCAGCAGCCCGGGTGCGGCCGGGGAGCTGTTTTTT
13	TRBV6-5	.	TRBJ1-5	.	CASSYSANQPQHF	TGTGCCAGCAGTTACTCTGCGAATCAGCCCCAGCATTTT
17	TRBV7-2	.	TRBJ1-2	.	CASSLRDQGGGLDDYTF	TGTGCCAGCAGCTTAAGAGATCAGGGCGGAGGATTGGATGACTACACCTTC
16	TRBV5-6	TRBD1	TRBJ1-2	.	CASRKAFTGDSYGYTF	TGTGCCAGCAGGAAAGCCTTCACAGGGGACAGCTATGGCTACACCTTC
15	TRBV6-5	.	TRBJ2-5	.	CASSYTTGLRKTQYF	TGTGCCAGCAGTTACACGACAGGTCTCCGTAAGACCCAGTACTTC
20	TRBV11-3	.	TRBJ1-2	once	CASSLANVRRVITNFYGCTF	TGTGCCAGCAGCTTAGCCAACGTGAGGAGGGTGATCACCAATTTCTATGGCTGCACCTTC
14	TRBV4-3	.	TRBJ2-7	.	CASSQGQNSYEQYF	TGCGCCAGCAGCCAAGGCCAAAACTCCTACGAGCAGTACTTC
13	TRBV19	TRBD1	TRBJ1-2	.	CASSMGTGDGYTF	TGTGCCAGTAGTATGGGGACAGGGGATGGCTACACCTTC
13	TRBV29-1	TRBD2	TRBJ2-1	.	CSVAGGSYNEQFF	TGCAGCGTTGCGGGCGGGAGTTACAATGAGCAGTTCTTC
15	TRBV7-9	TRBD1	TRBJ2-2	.	CASSSDRGLAGELFF	TGTGCCAGCAGCTCGGACAGGGGGTTGGCCGGGGAGCTGTTTTTT
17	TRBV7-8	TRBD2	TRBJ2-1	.	CASSLRREGPLVNEQFF	TGTGCCAGCAGCTTACGGCGGGAGGGCCCCTTAGTCAATGAGCAGTTCTTC
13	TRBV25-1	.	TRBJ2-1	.	CASSENSRDKQFF	TGTGCCAGCAGTGAGAATTCACGGGATAAACAGTTCTTC
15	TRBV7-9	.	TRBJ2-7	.	CASSLVLAGIYEQYF	TGTGCCAGCAGCTTAGTTCTCGCGGGGATCTACGAGCAGTACTTC
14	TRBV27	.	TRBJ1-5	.	CASSRSELNQPQHF	TGTGCCAGCAGTCGATCGGAGTTGAATCAGCCCCAGCATTTT
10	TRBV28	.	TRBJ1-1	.	CASRLTEAFF	TGTGCCAGCAGATTGACTGAAGCTTTCTTT
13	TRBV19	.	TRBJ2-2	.	CASSGGRTGELFF	TGTGCCAGTAGTGGGGGACGGACCGGGGAGCTGTTTTTT
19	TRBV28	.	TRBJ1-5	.	CASSFPDVGQGRLNQPQHF	TGTGCCAGCAGCTTCCCCGACGTAGGGCAGGGGAGGTTGAATCAGCCCCAGCATTTT
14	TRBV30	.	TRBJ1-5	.	CAWSPGFSNQPQHF	TGTGCCTGGAGTCCGGGATTTAGCAATCAGCCCCAGCATTTT
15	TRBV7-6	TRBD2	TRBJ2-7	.	CASSLGTSGTREQYF	TGTGCCAGCAGCTTAGGGACTAGCGGGACGAGAGAGCAGTACTTC
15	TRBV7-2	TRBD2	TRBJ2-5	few	CASSLLLAGRETQYF	TGTGCCAGCAGCTTACTGCTAGCGGGGAGGGAGACCCAGTACTTC
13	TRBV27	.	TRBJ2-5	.	CASSSALQETQYF	TGTGCCAGCAGTTCCGCGCTCCAAGAGACCCAGTACTTC
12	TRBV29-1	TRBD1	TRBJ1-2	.	CSVNRGDYGYTF	TGCAGCGTTAACAGGGGGGACTATGGCTACACCTTC
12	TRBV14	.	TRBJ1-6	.	CASSQSISALHF	TGTGCCAGCAGCCAATCAATCTCAGCCCTCCACTTT
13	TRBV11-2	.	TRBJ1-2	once	CASSAGGTYGYTF	TGTGCCAGCAGCGCGGGGGGGACTTATGGCTACACCTTC
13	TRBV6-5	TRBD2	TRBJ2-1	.	CASSSGVGNEQFF	TGTGCCAGCAGTAGCGGGGTGGGCAATGAGCAGTTCTTC
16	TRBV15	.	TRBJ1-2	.	CATRGTQGEKWYGYTF	TGTGCCACCAGGGGAACACAGGGAGAGAAATGGTATGGCTACACCTTC
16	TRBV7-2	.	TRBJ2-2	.	CASSHWVGTNTGELFF	TGTGCCAGCAGCCATTGGGTAGGAACTAACACCGGGGAGCTGTTTTTT
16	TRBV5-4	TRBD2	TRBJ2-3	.	CASSPSRGGDTDTQYF	TGTGCCAGCAGCCCTTCCCGCGGGGGGGACACAGATACGCAGTATTTT
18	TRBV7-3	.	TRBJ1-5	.	CASSFLKHLKSHNQPQHF	TGTGCCAGCAGCTTTCTTAAGCACCTAAAGAGTCACAATCAGCCCCAGCATTTT
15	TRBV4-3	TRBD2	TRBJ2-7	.	CASSQAPGLHYEQYF	TGCGCCAGCAGCCAGGCTCCGGGACTACACTACGAGCAGTACTTC
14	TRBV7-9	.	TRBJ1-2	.	CASSLGPTGGGYTF	TGTGCCAGCAGCTTAGGCCCTACTGGAGGGGGCTACACCTTC
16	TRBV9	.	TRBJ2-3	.	CASSVFGGQSTDTQYF	TGTGCCAGCAGCGTATTTGGGGGCCAGAGCACAGATACGCAGTATTTT